This T cell receptor (beta chain) was recorded in a study of blood T cell repertoires in COVID-19. Per the germline V gene, CDR1 is MGHRA and CDR2 is YSYEKL. The CDR3 loop spans 14 amino acids. The V segment lost 1 base and the J segment 8 bases; nucleotides outside the gene matches: 6. Repertoires were generated with immunoSEQ multiplex PCR, while TCRdb's copy carries only in-frame clones and drops some. The data contain about 270,000 clones, 75% to 90% of them seen just once; the ten biggest clones take up 4.1%. The chain joins TRBV4-1 to TRBJ1-1, with 8 bases matching TRBD1. The receptor's source is a woman in her twenties or thirties with acute COVID-19. Input material: PBMCs or T cells enriched from blood (not recorded which). The CDR3 sequence: CASSQAPQGVEAFF. The DNA of the CDR3 is TGCGCCAGCAGCCAAGCTCCACAGGGGGTAGAAGCTTTCTTT.